Below, 20 T cell receptor beta chains from the same sample are listed, as sequenced in a study of tumor-infiltrating lymphocytes in primary liver carcinoma. TCR beta cDNA was prepared out of approximately 500 ng total RNA by means of a constant-region primer. Sequencing libraries for TCR beta derived from three nested multiplex PCR rounds that used slightly modified ARM-PCR. The two initial PCR rounds, approximately 10 cycles each, used TRBV1-TRBV30 forward and C-beta reverse primers. From the multiplex PCR reads, TCRdb called clonotypes with MiXCR, one entry per CDR3 protein. The table includes 150,000 to 200,000 distinct CDR3 sequences, around 85% detected once. Co-extracted RNA and DNA came from approximately 20-30 mg of unsorted bulk tissue. Sequencing input: tumor tissue from primary liver carcinoma. These receptors all stem from a man aged 35-49 years with primary liver carcinoma and hepatitis B virus infection.

Notes on this clonotype: Likely a read error: the CDR3 ends without its conserved phenylalanine or tryptophan. The limits of the CDR3 on the DNA are not certain, so only TCRdb's listed CDR3 is given. The rearrangement uses TRBV12-3 or TRBV12-4 and TRBJ1-4; no DNA check was done on the table's D call, TRBD1. The CDR3 region is 13 residues in length, termini included. This CDR3 reads CASILAGTEKLFL.

This clonotype was observed once. Germline is not matched at one junction end, which may reflect a read error. V and J are TRBV29-1 and TRBJ2-2; 8 nucleotides agree with TRBD2. The CDR3 loop spans 15 amino acids. Germline V lookup: CDR1 SQVTM, CDR2 ANQGSEA. The DNA for the CDR3 is TGCAGCGTTGAGACTAGCGCTGCGAACACCGGGGAGCGGTTTTTT. Protein: CSVETSAANTGERFF.

As to this clonotype: It is likely a read error, because the conserved phenylalanine at the end of the CDR3 is missing. The DNA is omitted, as the CDR3 cannot be located on it reliably, and the CDR3 follows TCRdb's listing. CDR3 loop: CASSVIWGNTEVFL. The chain has TRBV6-1 and TRBJ1-1. CDR1 and CDR2 from the germline V gene are MNHNS and SASEGT. The CDR3 comprises 14 residues, both ends counted.

Remarks on this clonotype: At one end the junction does not follow the germline gene, possibly because of a read error. This rearrangement joins TRBV4-3 to TRBJ2-6, with D possibly matching TRBD2 (6 bases). The CDR3 has 17 amino acids. Looked up from germline, CDR1 is LGHNA and CDR2 is YSLEER. The CDR3 bases are TGCGCCAGTAGCCAAGATGGGTCAGGGCGCGGGGCCAACCTCCTGACTTTC. This gives the protein CASSQDGSGRGANLLTF.

This clonotype has ten or more counts. The V call is TRBV28, the J call TRBJ2-7, with D possibly TRBD2 on 6 matching bases. This CDR3 is built from 10 residues. Germline assignment: CDR1 MDHEN and CDR2 SYDVKM. V lost 6 bases and J 10 bases, leaving 10 bases between the germline ends. DNA of the CDR3: TGTGCCAGCAGCGGGACTTTACAGTACTTC. Protein product: CASSGTLQYF.

As to this clonotype: The conserved closing phenylalanine or tryptophan is absent in this CDR3, likely reflecting a read error. The chain joins TRBV4-2 to TRBJ2-4; D is undetermined. Germline CDR1 and CDR2: LGHNA and YNFKEQ. CDR3 size: 12 residues. CDR3 nucleotides: TGTGCCAGCAACCAAGATCTGGATATTCAGTACCTC. Amino acids: CASNQDLDIQYL.

This clonotype was detected many times. This rearrangement joins TRBV5-8 to TRBJ2-1; TRBD2 aligns across 8 bases. V shed 0 bases and J 4 bases; nucleotides not matched to a gene: 6. Germline CDR1 and CDR2: SGHTS and YDEGEE. This CDR3 comprises 16 residues. The CDR3 spells CASSLGLAGMYNEQFF. In DNA, the CDR3 is TGTGCCAGCAGCTTGGGGCTAGCGGGTATGTACAATGAGCAGTTCTTC.

Worth noting for this clonotype: At one end the junction does not follow the germline gene, possibly because of a read error. The V gene is TRBV11-1, the J gene TRBJ2-4, with TRBD2 matching 13 bases. The CDR3 length is 17 residues. Looked up from germline, CDR1 is SGHAT and CDR2 is FQDESV (reference sequence). In nucleotides, the CDR3 is TGTACCAGCAGCTTTCCCGGGACTAGCGGGACCAGGAACATTCGGTACTTC. It encodes CTSSFPGTSGTRNIRYF.

Turning to this clonotype: The CDR3 does not end in the conserved phenylalanine or tryptophan, so this is likely a read error. Because the CDR3's place on the DNA is in doubt, the DNA is left out and the CDR3 is given as listed by TCRdb. The V and J genes are TRBV11-2 and TRBJ2-1; TRBD2 was called by the table and not checked on the DNA. A total of 15 residues make up the CDR3, ends included. Per the germline V gene, CDR1 is SGHAT and CDR2 is FQNNGV. CDR3 sequence reads: CASSFSGPVDNEQFL.

The sample holds one count of this clonotype. No conserved phenylalanine or tryptophan ends this CDR3, so it is likely a read error. The V gene is TRBV28, the J gene TRBJ2-1; the D call may be TRBD1 or TRBD2 (5 bases each). Germline CDR1 and CDR2: MDHEN and SYDVKM. The CDR3 is made up of 18 amino acids. V was cut by 5 bases and J by 2 bases, with 22 bases left in between. The CDR3 DNA reads as TGTGCCAGCAGTCTATTTGGAGCGGTTGGGGACGCCTACAATGAGCAGTTCCTC. This codes for CASSLFGAVGDAYNEQFL.

This clonotype was detected a few times. This may come from a read error, since a much larger clone is one base off. This chain connects TRBV5-4 to TRBJ1-5, with 7 bases that match TRBD1. Germline V lookup: CDR1 SGHNT, CDR2 YYREEE (reference sequence). This CDR3 has 13 amino acids. The CDR3 region is CTSSGTENQPQHF. The DNA of the CDR3 is TGTACCAGCAGCGGGACAGAAAATCAGCCCCAGCATTTT.

As for this clonotype: The junction does not match germline at one end; this may be a read error. V usage is TRBV20-1 and J usage is TRBJ2-5; perhaps TRBD2 as D (5 bases). The CDR3 has 12 amino acids. Germline CDR1 reads DFQATT; CDR2 reads SNEGSKA (reference sequence). The CDR3 DNA reads as TGCATTGCTAGATCGGGGAGTCAGACCCAGTACTTC. Translating gives CIARSGSQTQYF.

In regard to this clonotype: One end of the junction varies from germline; a read error may be responsible. The chain has TRBV12-3 or TRBV12-4 and TRBJ1-1; 9 bases fit TRBD1. The CDR3 extends over 13 amino acids. CDR3 protein: CPSSEGTGNEASF. Here the CDR3 DNA reads TGTCCCAGCAGTGAAGGGACAGGGAATGAAGCTTCCTTT.

Points on this clonotype: At one of its ends the junction is not consistent with the germline gene, which may arise from a read error. The V gene is TRBV6-1, the J gene TRBJ2-1; D not certain. Germline CDR1 MNHNS, CDR2 SASEGT. The CDR3 totals 17 residues. As DNA, the CDR3 is TGTGCCAGCAATGAAGCGCAAGGTAGCATCTCGTACAATGAGCAGGTCTTC. Encoded protein: CASNEAQGSISYNEQVF.

Of note for this clonotype: At one end the junction does not follow the germline gene, possibly because of a read error. This chain joins TRBV29-1 and TRBJ2-7; the D is unclear. CDR1 is SQVTM and CDR2 is ANQGSEA in the germline V gene. The CDR3 is 13 residues long. CDR3 coding DNA: TGCAGCGTTGAACCGCCAGGATGCTTCGAGCGGTACTTC. Its protein is CSVEPPGCFERYF.

A remark on this clonotype: An end of the junction does not agree with germline; a read error may underlie this. The chain has TRBV6-6 and TRBJ1-1, with a tentative D call TRBD1 (6 bases). The CDR3 is 13 amino acids. Germline CDR1 and CDR2: MNHNY and SVGAGI (reference sequence). In nucleotides, the CDR3 is TGTGTCAGCAGCACAGGGAGGACTACTGAAGCATTCTTT. This gives the protein CVSSTGRTTEAFF.

This clonotype has only a few counts. A much larger clone differs by one base, so this may be a read error. This chain joins TRBV6-1 and TRBJ2-7; D gene ambiguous. Germline values: CDR1 MNHNS, CDR2 SASEGT. This CDR3 has 13 amino acids. The CDR3: CTSSVEADYEQYF. CDR3 coding DNA: TGTACCAGCAGCGTCGAGGCAGACTACGAGCAGTACTTC.

Note on this clonotype: At one end the junction does not follow the germline gene, possibly because of a read error. V usage is TRBV29-1 and J usage is TRBJ2-2, with D perhaps TRBD2 (5 bases). The CDR3 runs to 15 residues. Per germline, CDR1 SQVTM and CDR2 ANQGSEA. The CDR3, as DNA: TGCAGTGTTGGGATTAGCGCGGCGAACATCGGGGAGCTGTTTTTT. Amino acids: CSVGISAANIGELFF.

This clonotype was recorded only once. The junction shows a germline mismatch at one end, possibly a read error. The V call is TRBV7-9, the J call TRBJ2-6, with a tentative D call TRBD1 (5 bases). Germline V gene lookup returns CDR1 SEHNR and CDR2 FQNEAQ (reference sequence). This CDR3 has 15 residues. The CDR3 DNA follows: TGTGCCAGCCTGGGTAATTCGCCTGGGGCCAACGTCCTGACCTTC. This codes for CASLGNSPGANVLTF.

Comments on this clonotype: At one end, the junction sequence differs from germline, possibly due to a read error. This chain connects TRBV10-3 to TRBJ2-3; 8 nucleotides align to TRBD1. The V gene's germline CDR1 is ENHRY and CDR2 SYGVKD. The CDR3 totals 15 residues. For the CDR3, the DNA is TGTGCCATCAGTCCTGGCAGGGGGCGCACAGATACGCAGTATTTC. This translates into CAISPGRGRTDTQYF.